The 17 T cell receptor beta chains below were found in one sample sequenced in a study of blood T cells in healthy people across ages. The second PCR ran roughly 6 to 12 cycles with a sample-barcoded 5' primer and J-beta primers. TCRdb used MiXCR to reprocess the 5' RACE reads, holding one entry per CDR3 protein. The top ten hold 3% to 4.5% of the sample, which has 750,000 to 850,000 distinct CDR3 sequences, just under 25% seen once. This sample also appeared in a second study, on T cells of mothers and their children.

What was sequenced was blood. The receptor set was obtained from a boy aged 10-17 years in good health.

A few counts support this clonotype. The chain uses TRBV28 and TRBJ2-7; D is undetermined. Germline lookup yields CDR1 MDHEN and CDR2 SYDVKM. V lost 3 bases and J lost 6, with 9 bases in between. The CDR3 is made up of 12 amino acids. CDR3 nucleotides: TGTGCCAGCAGTTTCACAGACGTCGAGCAGTACTTC. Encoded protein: CASSFTDVEQYF.

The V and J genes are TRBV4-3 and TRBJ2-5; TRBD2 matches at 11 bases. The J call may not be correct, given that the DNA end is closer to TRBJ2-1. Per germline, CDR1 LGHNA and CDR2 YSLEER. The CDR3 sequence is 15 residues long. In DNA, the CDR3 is TGCGCCAGCAGCCTGACTAGCGGGACAAACAATGAGCAGTTCTTC. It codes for CASSLTSGTNNEQFF.

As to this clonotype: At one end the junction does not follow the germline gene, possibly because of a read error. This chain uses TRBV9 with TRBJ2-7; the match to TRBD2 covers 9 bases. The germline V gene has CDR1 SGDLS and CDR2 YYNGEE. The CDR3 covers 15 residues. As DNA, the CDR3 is TGTGCCAGCAGCGCCGGGACTAGCTGGAACAATGAGCATTTCTTC. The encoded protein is CASSAGTSWNNEHFF.

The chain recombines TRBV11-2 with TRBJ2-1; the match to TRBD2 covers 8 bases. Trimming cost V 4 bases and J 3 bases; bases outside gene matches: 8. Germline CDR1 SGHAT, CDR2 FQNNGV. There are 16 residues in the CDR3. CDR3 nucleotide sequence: TGTGCCAGCAGCTCGGTTACAAGCGGGAGCTACAATGAGCAGTTCTTC. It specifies CASSSVTSGSYNEQFF.

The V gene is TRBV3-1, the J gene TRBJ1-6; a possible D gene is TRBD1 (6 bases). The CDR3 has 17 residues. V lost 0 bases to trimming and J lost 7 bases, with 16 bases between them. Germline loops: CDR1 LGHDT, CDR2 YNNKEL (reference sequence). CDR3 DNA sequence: TGTGCCAGCAGCCAAGATCCGGCGGGGGCGGGGAATTCACCCCTCCACTTT. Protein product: CASSQDPAGAGNSPLHF.

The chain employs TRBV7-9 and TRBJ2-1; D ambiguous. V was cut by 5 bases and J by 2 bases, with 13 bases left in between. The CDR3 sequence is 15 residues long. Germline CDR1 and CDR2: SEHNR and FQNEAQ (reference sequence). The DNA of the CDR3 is TGTGCCAGCAGCCCGTGGGTGGACCCCTACAATGAGCAGTTCTTC. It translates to CASSPWVDPYNEQFF.

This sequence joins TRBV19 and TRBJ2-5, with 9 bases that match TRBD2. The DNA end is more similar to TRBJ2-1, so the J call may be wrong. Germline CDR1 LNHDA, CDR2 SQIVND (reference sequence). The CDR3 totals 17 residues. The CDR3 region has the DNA TGTGCCAGTAGCCCCGCTAAATATAGCGGGAGAATGAATGAGCAGTTCTTC. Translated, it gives CASSPAKYSGRMNEQFF.

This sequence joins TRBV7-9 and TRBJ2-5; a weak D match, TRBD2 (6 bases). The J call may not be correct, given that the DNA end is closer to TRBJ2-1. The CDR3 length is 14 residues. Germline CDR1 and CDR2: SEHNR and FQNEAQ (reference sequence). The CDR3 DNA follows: TGTGCCAGCAGCTTAACGGGAGTAACCAATGAGCAGTTCTTC. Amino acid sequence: CASSLTGVTNEQFF.

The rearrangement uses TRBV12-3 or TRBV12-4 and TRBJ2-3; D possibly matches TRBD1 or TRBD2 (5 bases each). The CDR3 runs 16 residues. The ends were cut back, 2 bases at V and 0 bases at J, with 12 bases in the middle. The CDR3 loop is CASSLRGGGSTDTQYF. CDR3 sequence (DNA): TGTGCCAGCAGTTTAAGGGGTGGGGGTAGCACAGATACGCAGTATTTT.

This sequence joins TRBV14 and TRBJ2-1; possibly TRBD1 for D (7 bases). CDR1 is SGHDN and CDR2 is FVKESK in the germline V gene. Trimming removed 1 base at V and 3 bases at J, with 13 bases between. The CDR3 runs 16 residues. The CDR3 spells CASSQARGAHYNEQFF. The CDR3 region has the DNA TGTGCCAGCAGCCAAGCCAGGGGGGCCCACTACAATGAGCAGTTCTTC.

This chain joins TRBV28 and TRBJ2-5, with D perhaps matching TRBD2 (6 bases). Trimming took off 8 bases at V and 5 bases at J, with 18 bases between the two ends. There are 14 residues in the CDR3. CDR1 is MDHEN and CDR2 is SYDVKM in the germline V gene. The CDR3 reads CASGLHGGGETQYF. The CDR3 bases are TGTGCCAGCGGGCTCCACGGGGGTGGGGAGACCCAGTACTTC.

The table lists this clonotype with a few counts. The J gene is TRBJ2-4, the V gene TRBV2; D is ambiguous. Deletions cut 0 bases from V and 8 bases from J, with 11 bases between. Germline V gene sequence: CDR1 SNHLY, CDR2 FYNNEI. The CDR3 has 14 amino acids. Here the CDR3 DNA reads TGTGCCAGCAGTGAAGCGGGCTCCGGAGACATTCAGTACTTC. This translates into CASSEAGSGDIQYF. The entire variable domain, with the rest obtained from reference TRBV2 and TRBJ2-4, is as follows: EPEVTQTPSHQVTQMGQEVILRCVPISNHLYFYWYRQILGQKVEFLVSFYNNEISEKSEIFDDQFSVERPDGSNFTLKIRSTKLEDSAMYFCASSEAGSGDIQYFGAGTRLSVL.

CDR3 amino acids: CASSKSREREPSYNEQFF. The CDR3 nucleotides read TGTGCCAGCAGCAAATCCCGGGAGCGGGAGCCATCCTACAATGAGCAGTTCTTC. The chain is built from TRBV21-1 and TRBJ2-1; TRBD1, the D gene given by the table, was not confirmed from the DNA. TRBV21-1 is a listed pseudogene. CDR3 length equals 18 residues.

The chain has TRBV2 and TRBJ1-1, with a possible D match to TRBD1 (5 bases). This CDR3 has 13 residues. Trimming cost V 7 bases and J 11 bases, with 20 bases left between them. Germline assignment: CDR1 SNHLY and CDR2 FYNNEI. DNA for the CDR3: TGTGCCAGCAACCTGATGACAGCCCAGGGTGCTTTCTTT. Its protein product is CASNLMTAQGAFF. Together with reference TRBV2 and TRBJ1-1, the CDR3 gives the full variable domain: EPEVTQTPSHQVTQMGQEVILRCVPISNHLYFYWYRQILGQKVEFLVSFYNNEISEKSEIFDDQFSVERPDGSNFTLKIRSTKLEDSAMYFCASNLMTAQGAFFGQGTRLTVV.

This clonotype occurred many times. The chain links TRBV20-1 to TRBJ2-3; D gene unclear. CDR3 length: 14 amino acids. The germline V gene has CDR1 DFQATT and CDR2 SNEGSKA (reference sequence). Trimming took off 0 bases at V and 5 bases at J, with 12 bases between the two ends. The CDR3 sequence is CSARENLGLDTQYF. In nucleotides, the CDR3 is TGCAGTGCTAGAGAGAACCTCGGATTAGATACGCAGTATTTT.

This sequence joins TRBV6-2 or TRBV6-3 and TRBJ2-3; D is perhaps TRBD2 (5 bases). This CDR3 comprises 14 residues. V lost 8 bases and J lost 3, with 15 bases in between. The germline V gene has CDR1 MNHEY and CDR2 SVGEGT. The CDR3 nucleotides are TGTGCCAGCCCCGCCGCGGGTCAGACAGATACGCAGTATTTT. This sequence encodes CASPAAGQTDTQYF.

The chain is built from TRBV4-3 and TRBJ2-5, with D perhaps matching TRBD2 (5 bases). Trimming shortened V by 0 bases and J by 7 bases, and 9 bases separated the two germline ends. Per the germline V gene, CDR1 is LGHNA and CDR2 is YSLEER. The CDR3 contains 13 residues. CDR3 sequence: CASSQEGRGTQYF. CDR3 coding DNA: TGCGCCAGCAGCCAAGAGGGCCGGGGGACCCAGTACTTC.